The 10 T cell receptor beta chains given below trace back to one sample, sequenced in a study of human T cells and chemical hapten exposure. TCRdb recomputed calls from the RACE reads with MiXCR, one row per CDR3 protein. The table lists roughly 90,000 distinct CDR3 sequences, about a tenth of them singletons. Time point described: patch test 3, about 24 weeks after DPC sensitization. Treatment here: therapeutic diphenylcyclopropenone sensitization with weekly scalp DPC. Sequencing used whole blood, obtained in connection with sensitization to the hapten diphenylcyclopropenone (DPC). Source of these receptors: a woman in her 30s with alopecia areata. Some clones in this sample may be carry-over from other donors' samples.

This clonotype occurred many times. The rearrangement uses TRBV7-2 and TRBJ2-5; 8 bases are a match to TRBD2. This CDR3 is built from 13 residues. Germline V gene sequence: CDR1 SGHTA, CDR2 FQGNSA. With V trimmed by 8 bases and J by 2 bases, 4 bases remained unmatched. DNA for the CDR3: TGTGCCAGCGGGCGGGGGGTACAAGAGACCCAGTACTTC. Translation: CASGRGVQETQYF. Full variable domain (missing parts from reference TRBV7-2 and TRBJ2-5): GAGVSQSPSNKVTEKGKDVELRCDPISGHTALYWYRQSLGQGLEFLIYFQGNSAPDKSGLPSDRFSAERTGGSVSTLTIQRTQQEDSAVYLCASGRGVQETQYFGPGTRLLVL.

This clonotype was recorded at least ten times. J is TRBJ2-1 and V is TRBV6-5; 10 nucleotides agree with TRBD2. The V gene's germline CDR1 is MNHEY and CDR2 SVGAGI. The CDR3 is 13 residues long. V was pared by 8 bases and J by 5 bases, with 3 bases of the junction left unmatched. CDR3 in DNA: TGTGCCAGCTGGCTAGCGGGAGACAATGAGCAGTTCTTC. It yields the protein CASWLAGDNEQFF.

This clonotype was counted many times. The chain couples TRBV10-3 to TRBJ1-4; 9 bases line up with TRBD1. From germline, CDR1 is ENHRY and CDR2 SYGVKD. V gave up 6 bases and J gave up 3 bases; unmatched junction bases: 2. The CDR3 totals 14 residues. CDR3 region: CAIRGTGSNEKLFF. For the CDR3, the DNA is TGTGCCATCAGGGGGACAGGGTCTAATGAAAAACTGTTTTTT.

The chain uses TRBV7-2 and TRBJ2-1, with TRBD2 matching over 12 bases. The CDR3 extends over 16 amino acids. V dropped 5 bases and J dropped 6; count of bases not matched to a gene: 8. CDR1 and CDR2 from the germline V gene are SGHTA and FQGNSA. The CDR3 DNA reads TGTGCCAGCAGCCGTCTAGCGGGAGGGCCAGGCAATGAGCAGTTCTTC. It encodes CASSRLAGGPGNEQFF.

This clonotype was detected ten times or more. The chain uses TRBV19 and TRBJ1-2; no definite D call. This CDR3 comprises 12 residues. Germline V lookup: CDR1 LNHDA, CDR2 SQIVND (reference sequence). Trimming shortened V by 8 bases and J by 8 bases, and 15 bases separated the two germline ends. The CDR3: CASQGEPRGYTF. In DNA, the CDR3 is TGTGCCAGTCAAGGCGAGCCAAGAGGCTACACCTTC.

Only a few counts were recorded for this clonotype. The DNA of the CDR3 is TGCGCCAGCAGCTTGGCTGCCAGTGGTTCACCCCTCCACTTT. As protein: CASSLAASGSPLHF. The chain joins TRBV5-1 to TRBJ1-6; D call uncertain. From germline, CDR1 is SGHRS and CDR2 YFSETQ. This CDR3 has 14 amino acids. Between the trimmed V and J ends, which lost 0 bases and 9 bases, there was a span of 10 bases.

This clonotype was seen more than once but under ten times. The rearrangement links TRBV10-1 to TRBJ2-6; tentative D call: TRBD2 (5 bases). V was clipped by 3 bases and J by 2 bases, with 5 bases between them. Germline V gives CDR1 WNHNN, CDR2 SYGVQD (reference sequence). The CDR3 sequence is 14 residues long. The CDR3 spells CASSDGTGANVLTF. The CDR3, as DNA: TGCGCCAGCAGTGACGGGACTGGGGCCAACGTCCTGACTTTC.

This clonotype was observed a handful of times. This chain joins TRBV28 and TRBJ1-1; no firm D call. Trimming stripped 7 bases from V and 0 bases from J, with 9 bases between. This CDR3 spans 13 amino acids. Germline assignment: CDR1 MDHEN and CDR2 SYDVKM. Here the CDR3 reads CASNGRLNTEAFF. Here the CDR3 DNA reads TGTGCCAGCAATGGCAGGCTGAACACTGAAGCTTTCTTT.

This clonotype appeared many times. The rearrangement uses TRBV18 and TRBJ1-3; tentative D call: TRBD1 (6 bases). The germline gives CDR1 KGHSH, CDR2 LQKENI. With 7 bases removed from V and 3 bases from J, the gap between germline ends came to 10 bases. The CDR3 consists of 13 residues. The CDR3 region has the DNA TGTGCCAGCTTACAGGGAAATGGAAACACCATATATTTT. Protein product: CASLQGNGNTIYF.

This chain connects TRBV7-2 to TRBJ1-2; D is unresolved. Deletions cut 5 bases from V and 8 bases from J, with 18 bases between. CDR1 and CDR2 (germline): SGHTA, FQGNSA. The CDR3 extends over 14 amino acids. The CDR3 DNA reads TGTGCCAGCAGCACCGGTGGGTCCCTCAGCGGCTACACCTTC. Residues: CASSTGGSLSGYTF. The full variable domain, with the rest looked up from reference TRBV7-2 and TRBJ1-2, is GAGVSQSPSNKVTEKGKDVELRCDPISGHTALYWYRQSLGQGLEFLIYFQGNSAPDKSGLPSDRFSAERTGGSVSTLTIQRTQQEDSAVYLCASSTGGSLSGYTFGSGTRLTVV.